Following are 18 T cell receptor beta chains from one sample sequenced in a study of blood T cells in healthy people across ages. Next came a second PCR, run for roughly 6 to 11 cycles, which used a sample-barcoded 5' primer along with a J-beta primer mix. MiXCR, run by TCRdb on the 5' RACE reads, gives a single entry per CDR3 protein. Of roughly 680,000 distinct CDR3 sequences detected, over 40% appear once; the ten largest clones hold approximately 13%. The source material was blood. These receptor sequences come from a woman older than 75 in good health.

As regards this clonotype: A read error may account for a junction end that differs from germline. J is TRBJ2-1 and V is TRBV7-2; D is possibly TRBD1 (5 bases). Germline CDR1 SGHTA, CDR2 FQGNSA. The CDR3 consists of 14 residues. The CDR3 reads CAGSLRGGYNEQFF. For the CDR3, the DNA is TGTGCCGGCAGCCTAAGGGGCGGTTACAATGAGCAGTTCTTC.

This clonotype came up once. V usage is TRBV7-2 and J usage is TRBJ2-2; 9 bases fit TRBD1. Germline-derived CDR1 and CDR2 are SGHTA and FQGNSA. The CDR3 runs 16 residues. After removal of 5 bases from V and 4 bases from J, the junction contained 8 bases not matched to a gene. The chain's CDR3 is CASSLWGDRATGELFF. CDR3 bases: TGTGCCAGCAGCCTCTGGGGGGACAGGGCCACCGGGGAGCTGTTTTTT.

This clonotype showed up many times. The chain carries TRBV20-1 and TRBJ2-1; 7 bases are shared with TRBD2. Germline values: CDR1 DFQATT, CDR2 SNEGSKA (reference sequence). CDR3 length equals 15 residues. V shed 3 bases, J shed 3 bases, and the junction held 8 bases outside the gene matches. The CDR3 DNA reads as TGCAGTGCTAGGTGGGGCCTAGCGGTCTACAATGAGCAGTTCTTC. It specifies CSARWGLAVYNEQFF.

J is TRBJ2-7 and V is TRBV28, with D possibly being TRBD1 or TRBD2 (6 bases each). The V gene lost 11 bases and the J gene lost 0 bases, with 14 bases spanning the gap. The germline CDR1 and CDR2 sequences are MDHEN and SYDVKM. There are 13 residues in the CDR3. CDR3 sequence: CAGGGPSSYEQYF. Written as DNA, the CDR3 is TGTGCCGGAGGGGGTCCGAGCTCCTACGAGCAGTACTTC. Based on the CDR3 plus reference TRBV28 and TRBJ2-7, the full variable domain is DVKVTQSSRYLVKRTGEKVFLECVQDMDHENMFWYRQDPGLGLRLIYFSYDVKMKEKGDIPEGYSVSREKKERFSLILESASTNQTSMYLCAGGGPSSYEQYFGPGTRLTVT.

V is TRBV20-1 and J is TRBJ1-1; no definite D call. Germline CDR1 reads DFQATT; CDR2 reads SNEGSKA (reference sequence). Trimming pared 0 bases from V and 2 bases from J, leaving 10 bases between. The CDR3 extends over 14 amino acids. The CDR3 reads CSAREDGGNTEAFF. In nucleotides, the CDR3 is TGCAGTGCTAGAGAAGACGGAGGAAACACTGAAGCTTTCTTT.

The rearrangement uses TRBV6-6 and TRBJ2-1; perhaps D is TRBD1 or TRBD2 (5 bases each). The V gene's germline CDR1 is MNHNY and CDR2 SVGAGI (reference sequence). V was clipped by 4 bases and J by 2 bases, with 12 bases between them. This CDR3 has 15 residues. The CDR3 loop is CASSFGAVAYNEQFF. The CDR3 bases are TGTGCCAGCAGTTTCGGGGCGGTGGCCTACAATGAGCAGTTCTTC.

The chain is built from TRBV14 and TRBJ2-1; 13 bases map to TRBD2. This CDR3 region has 18 residues. Germline CDR1 SGHDN, CDR2 FVKESK. The J segment lost 2 bases and the V segment lost 4 bases, leaving 8 bases of the junction unmatched. The chain's CDR3 is CASSLYLTSGGPYNEQFF. The DNA for the CDR3 is TGTGCCAGCAGCCTCTACTTGACTAGCGGGGGGCCCTACAATGAGCAGTTCTTC.

The chain joins TRBV7-2 to TRBJ2-7, with D tentatively TRBD2 (5 bases). The CDR3 totals 15 residues. Germline V lookup: CDR1 SGHTA, CDR2 FQGNSA. Trimming took off 0 bases at V and 7 bases at J, with 16 bases between the two ends. The CDR3 reads CASSLALAEGGEQYF. The CDR3 DNA follows: TGTGCCAGCAGCTTAGCCTTAGCAGAGGGTGGTGAGCAGTACTTC.

V and J are TRBV20-1 and TRBJ2-3, with D tentatively TRBD1 (5 bases). This CDR3 has 15 residues. The V and J ends lost 0 bases and 0 bases respectively, with 10 bases between them. Germline V gene lookup returns CDR1 DFQATT and CDR2 SNEGSKA (reference sequence). The CDR3 DNA sequence: TGCAGTGCTAGAGATGAAAGGGGAAGCACAGATACGCAGTATTTT. Translated, it gives CSARDERGSTDTQYF.

This clonotype was observed once. The J gene is TRBJ2-1, the V gene TRBV5-1; no reliable D call. The V end was cut by 0 bases, the J end by 6 bases, with 16 bases between. Per germline, CDR1 SGHRS and CDR2 YFSETQ. The CDR3 length is 16 residues. In DNA, the CDR3 is TGCGCCAGCAGCTTGGAGGTGATCGGCTACTCCAATGAGCAGTTCTTC. Translated: CASSLEVIGYSNEQFF.

This clonotype was seen more than once but under ten times. The CDR3 loop is CASARPGRNTGELFF. The CDR3 coding sequence is TGTGCCAGTGCCCGGCCAGGGCGGAACACCGGGGAGCTGTTTTTT. V usage is TRBV19 and J usage is TRBJ2-2, with D perhaps TRBD1 (5 bases). Trimming left V 8 bases short and J 1 base short, with 14 bases between. There are 15 residues in the CDR3. Germline lookup yields CDR1 LNHDA and CDR2 SQIVND (reference sequence).

This clonotype was recorded at least ten times. The chain couples TRBV7-9 to TRBJ1-2, with a tentative D call TRBD1 (5 bases). Germline assignment: CDR1 SEHNR and CDR2 FQNEAQ (reference sequence). Trimming pared 6 bases from V and 8 bases from J, leaving 22 bases between. This CDR3 has 15 amino acids. The CDR3 here is CASRPLRGALGGYTF. CDR3 DNA: TGTGCCAGCAGGCCTCTCCGCGGGGCCTTGGGAGGCTACACCTTC.

V gene TRBV5-1 combines with J gene TRBJ2-3; tentative D call: TRBD2 (7 bases). The CDR3 is 14 amino acids. V dropped 1 base and J dropped 5 bases, with 11 bases sitting between them. Germline assignment: CDR1 SGHRS and CDR2 YFSETQ. The CDR3 nucleotides read TGCGCCAGCAGCTTGAAAGCGGGACAAGATACGCAGTATTTT. Its translation: CASSLKAGQDTQYF.

A single count supports this clonotype. The chain joins TRBV29-1 to TRBJ2-4; D is ambiguous. Gene TRBJ2-7 matches the end of the DNA better, so the J call may be wrong. CDR3 size: 12 residues. Germline V CDR1 and CDR2: SQVTM, ANQGSEA. CDR3 in DNA: TGCAGCGTTGGAGGCCGGACCTACGAGCAGTACTTC. It codes for CSVGGRTYEQYF.

This clonotype has only a few counts. V gene TRBV6-5 combines with J gene TRBJ2-3; TRBD1 aligns across 9 bases. Germline V lookup: CDR1 MNHEY, CDR2 SVGAGI. This CDR3 comprises 16 residues. The V and J ends lost 0 bases and 2 bases, in that order; junction bases with no gene match: 3. The CDR3 loop is CASSYSGDRVTDTQYF. CDR3 nucleotide sequence: TGTGCCAGCAGTTACTCAGGGGACAGGGTCACAGATACGCAGTATTTT.

The chain links TRBV10-3 to TRBJ2-1, with D tentatively TRBD1 or TRBD2 (5 bases each). Germline CDR1 and CDR2: ENHRY and SYGVKD. The CDR3 covers 17 residues. The V end lost 10 bases, the J end lost 2 bases, and 24 bases lay between the germline ends. The DNA of the CDR3 is TGTGCCACACTGGGTTTGGGAAACCGGGACCCCTACAATGAGCAGTTCTTC. Its translation: CATLGLGNRDPYNEQFF.

V gene TRBV12-3 or TRBV12-4 combines with J gene TRBJ1-6, with TRBD1 as a possible D gene (5 bases). The ends were cut back, 5 bases at V and 0 bases at J, with 11 bases in the middle. CDR3 length: 16 amino acids. The CDR3 spells CASSARVGSYNSPLHF. CDR3 DNA sequence: TGTGCCAGCAGTGCCAGGGTAGGCTCCTATAATTCACCCCTCCACTTT.

This clonotype was found once. Mismatch with germline at one junction end may stem from a read error. Here the CDR3 reads CASRTTGRGQFF. The CDR3 coding sequence is TGTGCCAGCAGGACGACCGGAAGGGGGCAGTTCTTT. The V gene is TRBV2, the J gene TRBJ2-1; 7 positions agree with TRBD1. The CDR3 length is 12 residues. Germline CDR1 and CDR2: SNHLY and FYNNEI.